This is a list of T cell receptor beta chains from one sample in a study of T-cell reconstitution after alpha-beta-depleted transplantation in children. One entry per CDR3 protein results from TCRdb running MiXCR on the PCR reads. The sample carries just over 950,000 distinct CDR3 sequences, about 29% recorded once. The material was PBMCs, mostly from graft donor cells, obtained 360 days after TCRalphabeta/CD19-depleted stem cell transplant. These receptors all stem from a boy under two years old who had a stem cell transplant for SCID, so the T cells may come from the graft donor. CDR3s include the opening cysteine and the closing phenylalanine or tryptophan. D genes are given only for firm matches. Part of the rows lack a size; the others show once, few, many or a class for expanded clones.

V gene	clone size	D gene	J gene	CDR3 protein	CDR3 DNA
TRBV12-3/TRBV12-4	few	NA	TRBJ2-2	CAILRTSTGELFF	TGTGCCATCCTACGAACGAGCACCGGGGAGCTGTTTTTT
TRBV12-3/TRBV12-4	NA	TRBD1	TRBJ2-5	CASSLRTGAQETQYF	TGTGCCAGCAGTTTAAGGACAGGGGCCCAAGAGACCCAGTACTTC
TRBV9	NA	NA	TRBJ2-2	CASSVLGGGTGELFF	TGTGCCAGCAGCGTATTGGGGGGCGGGACCGGGGAGCTGTTTTTT
TRBV6-5	NA	NA	TRBJ1-1	CASSYGGPGGNTEAFF	TGTGCCAGCAGTTATGGGGGGCCGGGGGGAAACACTGAAGCTTTCTTT
TRBV6-5	NA	NA	TRBJ2-5	CASSYKGRGGLETQYF	TGTGCCAGCAGTTACAAAGGCAGGGGAGGACTAGAGACCCAGTACTTC
TRBV12-3/TRBV12-4	many	TRBD1	TRBJ1-2	CASSRQGANYGYTF	TGTGCCAGCAGTCGTCAGGGGGCGAACTATGGCTACACCTTC
TRBV5-1	NA	TRBD1	TRBJ2-6	CASNPGGLSGANVLTF	TGCGCCAGCAATCCAGGGGGCCTCTCTGGGGCCAACGTCCTGACTTTC
TRBV29-1	NA	TRBD2	TRBJ2-1	CSQTSGEIYNEQFF	TGCAGCCAAACTAGCGGGGAGATCTACAATGAGCAGTTCTTC
TRBV6-1	NA	NA	TRBJ1-3	CASSRQGHSGNTIYF	TGTGCCAGCAGTCGTCAGGGTCACTCTGGAAACACCATATATTTT
TRBV27	NA	NA	TRBJ2-2	CASSPPHPTLTGELFF	TGTGCCAGCAGTCCCCCGCACCCCACACTCACCGGGGAGCTGTTTTTT
TRBV12-3/TRBV12-4	few	TRBD2	TRBJ2-5	CASSVTSGQETQYF	TGTGCCAGCAGTGTCACTAGCGGCCAAGAGACCCAGTACTTC
TRBV5-1	few	TRBD1	TRBJ2-7	CASSLRRTGGRHYEQYF	TGCGCCAGCAGCTTGCGGCGGACAGGGGGCCGTCACTACGAGCAGTACTTC
TRBV20-1	NA	TRBD2	TRBJ2-3	CSASDALAGEPTDTQYF	TGCAGTGCTAGCGATGCCTTAGCGGGGGAGCCCACAGATACGCAGTATTTT
TRBV29-1	NA	TRBD1	TRBJ1-2	CSVGQGASGYTF	TGCAGCGTCGGACAGGGGGCCTCTGGCTACACCTTC
TRBV5-1	NA	TRBD1	TRBJ1-2	CASSNQDRLYGYTF	TGCGCCAGCAGCAATCAGGACAGGCTCTATGGCTACACCTTC
TRBV2	NA	NA	TRBJ2-3	CASSAQRVTDTQYF	TGTGCCAGCAGTGCCCAGAGGGTAACAGATACGCAGTATTTT
TRBV18	few	NA	TRBJ2-3	CASSALPQGPTDTQYF	TGTGCCAGCTCAGCCCTCCCCCAGGGGCCCACAGATACGCAGTATTTT
TRBV18	NA	NA	TRBJ2-1	CASSSPFSPGSYNEQFF	TGTGCCAGCTCATCCCCTTTCTCGCCGGGGTCCTACAATGAGCAGTTCTTC
TRBV20-1	NA	NA	TRBJ1-1	CSASEELLGNTEAFF	TGCAGTGCTAGTGAGGAACTCCTTGGGAACACTGAAGCTTTCTTT
TRBV2	many	TRBD1	TRBJ2-2	CASTVPTPGGIGELFF	TGTGCCAGCACCGTACCTACCCCAGGGGGCATCGGGGAGCTGTTTTTT
TRBV6-1	few	NA	TRBJ1-2	CASSPQSSFNYGYTF	TGTGCCAGCAGTCCCCAGAGCAGCTTCAACTATGGCTACACCTTC
TRBV5-1	once	TRBD1	TRBJ1-5	CASSLGTGTAWEPQHF	TGCGCCAGCAGCTTGGGGACCGGGACAGCGTGGGAGCCCCAGCATTTT
TRBV29-1	NA	TRBD2	TRBJ2-1	CSGRRGGTSYNEQFF	TGCAGCGGCAGGCGGGGGGGGACCTCCTACAATGAGCAGTTCTTC
TRBV27	few	TRBD1	TRBJ1-2	CASSLSGQGGGSYGYTF	TGTGCCAGCAGTTTATCCGGACAGGGGGGCGGTAGCTATGGCTACACCTTC
TRBV5-1	many	NA	TRBJ2-1	CASSLARRDEQFF	TGCGCCAGCAGCTTGGCCAGGCGGGATGAGCAGTTCTTC
TRBV10-3	NA	TRBD1	TRBJ1-4	CAISDPTGTGDEKLFF	TGTGCCATCAGTGACCCTACCGGGACAGGGGACGAAAAACTGTTTTTT
TRBV23-1	few	NA	TRBJ2-7	CASSQSWREQYF	TGCGCCAGCAGTCAATCGTGGCGCGAGCAGTACTTC
TRBV20-1	NA	NA	TRBJ1-1	CSARHQGRNTEAFF	TGCAGTGCTAGACATCAGGGGAGGAACACTGAAGCTTTCTTT
TRBV6-2/TRBV6-3	few	NA	TRBJ2-3	CASSYSLARDTDTQYF	TGTGCCAGCAGTTACTCATTAGCGCGAGACACAGATACGCAGTATTTT
TRBV10-3	few	NA	TRBJ2-7	CASRQVGGPSEQYF	TGTGCCAGCCGACAGGTTGGGGGGCCCTCCGAGCAGTACTTC
TRBV7-9	NA	NA	TRBJ1-6	CASSLAGPGSSPLHF	TGTGCCAGCAGCTTAGCCGGACCTGGAAGTTCACCCCTCCACTTT
TRBV5-4	NA	TRBD2	TRBJ2-2	CASSLEGGRYTGELFF	TGTGCCAGCAGCTTGGAAGGCGGGAGATACACCGGGGAGCTGTTTTTT
TRBV9	NA	NA	TRBJ1-1	CASSVDAGNTEAFF	TGTGCCAGCAGCGTAGACGCCGGGAACACTGAAGCTTTCTTT
TRBV20-1	few	TRBD1	TRBJ2-7	CSARGDRDDYEQYF	TGCAGTGCTAGAGGGGACAGGGATGACTACGAGCAGTACTTC
TRBV4-1	NA	NA	TRBJ1-1	CASSSPGRQSFMNTEAFF	TGCGCCAGCAGCTCCCCGGGACGACAGAGCTTTATGAACACTGAAGCTTTCTTT
TRBV2	NA	NA	TRBJ2-1	CASSDPGRRYNEQFF	TGTGCCAGCAGTGACCCAGGGCGGAGATACAATGAGCAGTTCTTC
TRBV4-2	NA	TRBD2	TRBJ2-5	CASSQETSGQTQYF	TGTGCCAGCAGCCAAGAAACTAGCGGGCAGACCCAGTACTTC
TRBV12-3/TRBV12-4	many	NA	TRBJ2-6	CASSFGFSGANVLTF	TGTGCCAGCAGTTTTGGGTTCTCTGGGGCCAACGTCCTGACTTTC
TRBV28	NA	NA	TRBJ2-7	CASLRGAIGEQYF	TGTGCCAGCTTGAGGGGGGCCATAGGCGAGCAGTACTTC
TRBV20-1	few	NA	TRBJ1-1	CSARRNLNTEAFF	TGCAGTGCCCGCCGGAACCTGAACACTGAAGCTTTCTTT
TRBV2	NA	NA	TRBJ2-1	CASSVGLDASSYNEQFF	TGTGCCAGCAGTGTGGGATTGGACGCCAGCTCCTACAATGAGCAGTTCTTC
TRBV19	NA	NA	TRBJ1-5	CASSIELLQPQHF	TGTGCCAGTAGTATAGAGCTCCTCCAGCCCCAGCATTTT
TRBV11-2	NA	NA	TRBJ2-6	CASSLDASLLSGANVLTF	TGTGCCAGCAGCTTGGACGCGAGTTTGCTCTCTGGGGCCAACGTCCTGACTTTC
TRBV6-1	NA	NA	TRBJ1-2	CASTRVDYGYTF	TGTGCCAGCACGAGGGTTGATTATGGCTACACCTTC
TRBV5-1	NA	TRBD1	TRBJ1-1	CSSSWGTGDWSTEAFF	TGCTCCAGCAGCTGGGGGACAGGGGATTGGAGCACTGAAGCTTTCTTT
TRBV5-1	few	NA	TRBJ2-5	CASSPSVGKGIMEETQYF	TGCGCCAGCAGCCCGTCGGTCGGGAAGGGGATCATGGAAGAGACCCAGTACTTC
TRBV12-3/TRBV12-4	NA	TRBD2	TRBJ2-1	CASSLTSGYEQFF	TGTGCCAGCAGTTTAACTAGCGGCTACGAGCAGTTCTTC